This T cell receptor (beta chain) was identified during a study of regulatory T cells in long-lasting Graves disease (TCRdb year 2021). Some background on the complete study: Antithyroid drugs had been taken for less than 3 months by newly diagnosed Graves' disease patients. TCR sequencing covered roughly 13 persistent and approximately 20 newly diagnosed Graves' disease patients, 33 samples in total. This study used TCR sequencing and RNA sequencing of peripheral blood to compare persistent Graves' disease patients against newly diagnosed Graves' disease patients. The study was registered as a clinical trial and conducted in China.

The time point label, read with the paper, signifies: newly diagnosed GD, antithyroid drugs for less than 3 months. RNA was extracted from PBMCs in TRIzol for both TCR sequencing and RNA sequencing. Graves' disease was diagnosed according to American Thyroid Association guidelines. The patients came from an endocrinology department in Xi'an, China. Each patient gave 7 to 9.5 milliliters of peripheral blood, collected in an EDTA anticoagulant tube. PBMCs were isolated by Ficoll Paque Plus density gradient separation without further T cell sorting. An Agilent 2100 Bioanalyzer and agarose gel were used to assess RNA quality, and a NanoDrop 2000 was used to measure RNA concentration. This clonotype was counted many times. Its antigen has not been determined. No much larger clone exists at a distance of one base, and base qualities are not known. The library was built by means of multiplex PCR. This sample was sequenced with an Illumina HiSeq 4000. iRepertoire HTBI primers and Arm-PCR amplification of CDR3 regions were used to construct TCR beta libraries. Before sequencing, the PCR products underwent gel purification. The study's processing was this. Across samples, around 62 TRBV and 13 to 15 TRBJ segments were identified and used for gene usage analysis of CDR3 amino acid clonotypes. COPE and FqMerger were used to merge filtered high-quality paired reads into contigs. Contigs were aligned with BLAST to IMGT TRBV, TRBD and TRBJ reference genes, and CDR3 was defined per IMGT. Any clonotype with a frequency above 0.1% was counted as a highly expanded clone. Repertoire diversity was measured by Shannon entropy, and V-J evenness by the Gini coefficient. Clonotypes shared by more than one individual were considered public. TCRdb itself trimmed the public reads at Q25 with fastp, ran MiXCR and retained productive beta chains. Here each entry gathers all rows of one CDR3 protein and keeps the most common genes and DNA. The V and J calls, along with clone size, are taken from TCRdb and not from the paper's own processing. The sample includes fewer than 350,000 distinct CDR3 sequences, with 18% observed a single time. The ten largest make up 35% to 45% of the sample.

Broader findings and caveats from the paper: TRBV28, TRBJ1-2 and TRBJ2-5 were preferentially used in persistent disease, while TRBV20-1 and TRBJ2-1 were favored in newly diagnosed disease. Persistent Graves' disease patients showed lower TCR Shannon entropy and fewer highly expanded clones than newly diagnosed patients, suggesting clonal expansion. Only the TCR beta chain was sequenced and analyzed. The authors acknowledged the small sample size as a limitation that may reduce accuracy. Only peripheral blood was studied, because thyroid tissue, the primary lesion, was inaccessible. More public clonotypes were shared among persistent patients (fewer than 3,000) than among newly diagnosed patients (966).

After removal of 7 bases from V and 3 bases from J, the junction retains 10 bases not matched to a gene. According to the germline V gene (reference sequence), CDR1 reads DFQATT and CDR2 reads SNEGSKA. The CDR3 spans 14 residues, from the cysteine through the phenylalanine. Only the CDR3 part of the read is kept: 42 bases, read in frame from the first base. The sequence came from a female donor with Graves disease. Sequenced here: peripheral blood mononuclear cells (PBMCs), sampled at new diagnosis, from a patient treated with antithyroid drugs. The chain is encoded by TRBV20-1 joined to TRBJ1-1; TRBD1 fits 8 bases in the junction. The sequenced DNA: TGCAGTGTCGGGCAGGGGGCAGTGGACACTGAAGCTTTCTTT. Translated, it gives CSVGQGAVDTEAFF.